These T cell receptor beta chains were read from a single sample in a study of T cells in Graves' hyperthyroidism and ophthalmopathy. TCRdb analysed the multiplex PCR reads with MiXCR anew, one entry per CDR3 protein. Among approximately 600,000 distinct CDR3 sequences listed, roughly 15% were seen once. The sample consisted of blood. The receptors stem from a middle-aged woman with Graves' ophthalmopathy. The CDR3 runs from the conserved cysteine through the conserved F or W. The D gene is left open where the match is weak. Size is omitted from some rows. Given values are once, few, many or a class for expanded clones.

v_call,clone_size,j_call,d_call,cdr3_aa,cdr3_nt
TRBV7-2,many,TRBJ2-4,NA,CASSLGQNLAKNIQYF,TGTGCCAGCAGCCTCGGACAGAATCTAGCCAAAAACATTCAGTACTTC
TRBV6-5,many,TRBJ1-2,TRBD1,CASSWTGNANYGYTF,TGTGCCAGCAGTTGGACAGGGAACGCTAACTATGGCTACACCTTC
TRBV7-8,many,TRBJ2-7,NA,CASSSSVSGAYEQYF,TGTGCCAGCAGTTCCTCAGTGAGTGGGGCCTACGAGCAGTACTTC
TRBV6-2/TRBV6-3,NA,TRBJ2-5,NA,CASKGPRETQYF,TGTGCCAGCAAGGGTCCCAGAGAGACCCAGTACTTC
TRBV12-3/TRBV12-4,many,TRBJ1-4,TRBD1,CASRQGVNEKLFF,TGTGCCAGTAGACAGGGAGTTAATGAAAAACTGTTTTTT
TRBV6-2/TRBV6-3,NA,TRBJ1-1,NA,CASSYSRVVDTEAFF,TGTGCCAGCAGTTACTCACGGGTGGTTGACACTGAAGCTTTCTTT
TRBV25-1,NA,TRBJ1-6,NA,CASSADSSSYNSPLHF,TGTGCCAGCAGTGCGGACTCTAGCTCCTATAATTCACCCCTCCACTTT
TRBV10-2,NA,TRBJ2-3,TRBD2,CASAETSGTDTQYF,TGCGCCAGCGCCGAGACTAGCGGCACAGATACGCAGTATTTT
TRBV29-1,many,TRBJ2-7,TRBD1,CSVEGVGDSSYEQYF,TGCAGCGTTGAGGGGGTGGGGGACAGCTCCTACGAGCAGTACTTC
TRBV20-1,few,TRBJ1-5,NA,CSASRGWAHNQPQHF,TGCAGTGCTTCCCGGGGGTGGGCCCACAATCAGCCCCAGCATTTT
TRBV24-1,many,TRBJ2-7,TRBD2,CATSGTSGGRDYEQYF,TGTGCCACCAGCGGGACTAGCGGAGGGCGGGACTACGAGCAGTACTTC
TRBV28,NA,TRBJ2-5,TRBD2,CASSLSRTLKGTSGQETQYF,TGTGCCAGCAGTTTATCCCGCACGCTGAAAGGGACTAGCGGACAAGAGACCCAGTACTTC
TRBV27,NA,TRBJ1-6,NA,CASSFTRQVDNSPLHF,TGTGCCAGCAGTTTTACGAGGCAGGTGGATAATTCACCCCTCCACTTT
TRBV18,few,TRBJ2-7,TRBD2,CASTGEEGGSYEQYF,TGTGCCAGCACCGGAGAGGAGGGAGGGTCCTACGAGCAGTACTTC
TRBV11-2,many,TRBJ2-7,TRBD2,CASSLGLAGGPRDYEQYF,TGTGCCAGCAGCTTAGGACTAGCGGGAGGCCCCCGAGACTACGAGCAGTACTTC
TRBV28,NA,TRBJ1-6,TRBD1,CASNFGTGLNSPLHF,TGTGCCAGCAACTTCGGGACAGGATTAAATTCACCCCTCCACTTT
TRBV6-1,many,TRBJ1-5,NA,CASMRSGNNQPQHF,TGTGCCAGCATGAGGTCGGGGAACAATCAGCCCCAGCATTTT